The 25 T cell receptor beta chains listed next were all sequenced from one sample in a study of tumor-infiltrating lymphocytes in primary liver carcinoma. The study extracted blood RNA from unsorted whole blood and also extracted germline DNA. A constant-region primer served to make TCR beta cDNA from roughly 500 ng total RNA. ARM-PCR, slightly modified, supplied the TCR beta libraries through three nested multiplex PCR rounds. Forward primers for TRBV1-TRBV30 and a C-beta reverse primer served the first two PCR rounds, at about 10 cycles each. Each CDR3 protein gets one entry after TCRdb re-called the multiplex PCR reads with MiXCR. The sample holds 300,000 to 400,000 distinct CDR3 sequences, approximately 64% seen once. The specimen was peripheral blood. Receptors were obtained from a man aged 40-49 years with primary liver carcinoma and hepatitis B virus infection.

At least ten counts were recorded for this clonotype. This chain joins TRBV11-2 and TRBJ2-3; weak D call: TRBD2 (5 bases). Trimming removed 1 base at V and 6 bases at J, with 20 bases between. This CDR3 has 17 residues. CDR1 SGHAT and CDR2 FQNNGV come from the germline V gene. This CDR3 is CASSLVRSLADPDTQYF. In DNA, the CDR3 is TGTGCCAGCAGCTTAGTTCGCTCCCTAGCAGACCCGGATACGCAGTATTTT.

This clonotype has just a few counts. The chain recombines TRBV29-1 with TRBJ2-1, with TRBD1 matching 7 bases. Germline lookup yields CDR1 SQVTM and CDR2 ANQGSEA. CDR3 size: 14 residues. V was pared by 7 bases and J by 8 bases, with 14 bases of the junction left unmatched. The CDR3 reads CSGRQGKGSDEQFF. CDR3 bases: TGCAGCGGGCGACAGGGTAAGGGTAGCGATGAGCAGTTCTTC.

With regard to this clonotype: The junction does not match germline at one end; this may be a read error. CDR3 nucleotide sequence: TGTTCCAGCAGTTCGGATACTCAACTGACAGATACGCAGTATTTT. Translation: CSSSSDTQLTDTQYF. This chain connects TRBV11-1 to TRBJ2-3, with no clear D. The CDR3 is 15 residues long. Germline loops: CDR1 SGHAT, CDR2 FQDESV (reference sequence).

The rearrangement joins TRBV12-5 to TRBJ2-7, with 15 bases fitting TRBD2. The CDR3 is 18 residues long. Germline V gene lookup returns CDR1 LGHNT and CDR2 FRNRAP. Unmatched junction bases numbered 8, after V lost 1 base and J lost 4 bases. The CDR3 DNA sequence: TGTGCTAGTGGTTTGGCGGGACTAGCGGGAGGCCTACCTTACGAGCAGTACTTC. It specifies CASGLAGLAGGLPYEQYF.

Note on this clonotype: Sequence at one end of the junction differs from germline and may be a read error. The chain uses TRBV6-6 and TRBJ2-2; 12 bases map to TRBD2. The CDR3 extends over 16 amino acids. Germline V gene sequence: CDR1 MNHNY, CDR2 SVGAGI (reference sequence). The CDR3 sequence: CASSLLAGGNTWELFF. Here the CDR3 DNA reads TGTGCCAGCAGCCTACTAGCGGGAGGTAACACCTGGGAGCTGTTTTTT.

In this sample, this clonotype turned up a few times. This chain joins TRBV9 and TRBJ1-1; D remains unclear. V lost 3 bases, J lost 3 bases, and 9 bases lay in between. CDR1 SGDLS and CDR2 YYNGEE come from the germline V gene. The CDR3 is made up of 13 amino acids. CDR3 nucleotides: TGTGCCAGCAGCGGACCTCTAGACACTGAAGCTTTCTTT. It translates to CASSGPLDTEAFF.

Note on this clonotype: One end of the junction fails to match germline, which may point to a read error. The chain joins TRBV4-1 to TRBJ2-7, with D perhaps TRBD1 (6 bases). This CDR3 is built from 17 residues. CDR1 and CDR2 (germline): MGHRA, YSYEKL. The CDR3 DNA is TGCGCTAGCAGCCAAGGCCTTACAGGGAAAAGTGGCTACGGGCAGTACTTC. It specifies CASSQGLTGKSGYGQYF.

As concerns this clonotype: The germline gene is not matched at one end of the junction; a read error may be the cause. The V gene is TRBV6-2 or TRBV6-3, the J gene TRBJ2-1; D could derive from TRBD1 or TRBD2 (6 bases each). Germline CDR1 is MNHEY and CDR2 is SVGEGT. The CDR3 covers 15 residues. The DNA of the CDR3 is TGTGCCAGCACCATTGGGGGGCAGGGCAAAAATGAGCAGATCTTC. This gives the protein CASTIGGQGKNEQIF.

The chain is built from TRBV6-1 and TRBJ2-2; the match to TRBD2 covers 10 bases. CDR3 length: 15 amino acids. V lost 6 bases, J lost 9 bases, and 10 bases stayed unmatched. Germline V gene sequence: CDR1 MNHNS, CDR2 SASEGT. The CDR3 DNA is TGTGCCAGCAGGACTAGCGGGCGGGTTACCAGGGAGCTGTTTTTT. It yields the protein CASRTSGRVTRELFF.

Worth noting for this clonotype: The germline gene is not matched at one end of the junction; a read error may be the cause. The V gene is TRBV11-2, the J gene TRBJ1-1; perhaps TRBD1 as D (5 bases). From germline, CDR1 is SGHAT and CDR2 FQNNGV. CDR3 size: 13 residues. The CDR3 loop reads CASSEGLQTDAFF. The CDR3 nucleotides read TGCGCCAGCAGCGAGGGGCTTCAGACTGATGCTTTCTTT.

In the case of this clonotype: A much larger clone is a single base away; this may be a read error. The CDR3 DNA is TGCAGAGTTGAAGGTCTAGGGGGGGCTAATGAGCAGTTCTTC. This gives the protein CRVEGLGGANEQFF. The chain links TRBV29-1 to TRBJ2-1, with D possibly being TRBD2 (7 bases). The CDR3 is 14 amino acids. Per the germline V gene, CDR1 is SQVTM and CDR2 is ANQGSEA.

About this clonotype itself: Being one base from a much bigger clone, this may be a read error. J is TRBJ2-3 and V is TRBV4-1; D is unresolved. CDR1 MGHRA and CDR2 YSYEKL come from the germline V gene. The CDR3 extends over 16 amino acids. The CDR3 spells CAGSQDLGFSTDTQYF. For the CDR3, the DNA is TGCGCCGGCAGCCAAGATTTGGGATTTAGCACAGATACGCAGTATTTT.

Of note for this clonotype: The junction differs from germline at one of its ends, possibly a read error. The chain links TRBV29-1 to TRBJ2-2; D possibly corresponds to TRBD2 (5 bases). The length of the CDR3 is 12 residues. From germline, CDR1 is SQVTM and CDR2 ANQGSEA. CDR3 DNA: TGTAGCGTCATTGAGAACACCGTGGAGCTGTTTTTT. Residues: CSVIENTVELFF.

This clonotype turned up a few times. The rearrangement links TRBV5-1 to TRBJ2-7, with 8 bases fitting TRBD2. Germline V lookup: CDR1 SGHRS, CDR2 YFSETQ. V was clipped by 0 bases and J by 3 bases; unmatched bases: 5. This CDR3 contains 15 residues. The CDR3 nucleotides are TGCGCCAGCAGCTTGGTAGCGGGAACCTACTACGAGCAGTACTTC. Encoded protein: CASSLVAGTYYEQYF. The full variable domain, rest sourced from reference TRBV5-1 and TRBJ2-7, is KAGVTQTPRYLIKTRGQQVTLSCSPISGHRSVSWYQQTPGQGLQFLFEYFSETQRNKGNFPGRFSGRQFSNSRSEMNVSTLELGDSALYLCASSLVAGTYYEQYFGPGTRLTVT.

The chain links TRBV4-2 to TRBJ2-7, with D possibly called TRBD1 or TRBD2 (5 bases each). Germline assignment: CDR1 LGHNA and CDR2 YNFKEQ. Trimming pared 0 bases from V and 3 bases from J, leaving 15 bases between. The CDR3 loop spans 16 amino acids. The CDR3 here is CASSQELTGPLYEQYF. CDR3 sequence (DNA): TGTGCCAGCAGCCAAGAGCTTACGGGACCCCTCTACGAGCAGTACTTC.

Note on this clonotype: A much larger clonotype is one base distant, so this may be a read error. The CDR3 region is CASSPAGGSPTDTQYF. CDR3 nucleotide sequence: TGTGCCAGCAGCCCAGCGGGAGGATCACCCACAGATACGCAGTATTTT. The V and J genes are TRBV4-2 and TRBJ2-3; TRBD2 aligns across 9 bases. The CDR3 runs to 16 residues. The V and J ends lost 4 bases and 2 bases, in that order; junction bases with no gene match: 7. CDR1 is LGHNA, CDR2 YNFKEQ, per germline.

As concerns this clonotype: Being one base from a much bigger clone, this may be a read error. DNA of the CDR3: TGTGCCAGCAGTGAAAATTTGAGCAAGGTCTACGAGCAGTACTTC. Translating gives CASSENLSKVYEQYF. The gene calls are TRBV6-1 and TRBJ2-7; D gene unclear. The length of the CDR3 is 15 residues. V dropped 2 bases and J dropped 3 bases, with 14 bases sitting between them. Germline values: CDR1 MNHNS, CDR2 SASEGT.

The chain has TRBV11-3 and TRBJ2-1, with 13 positions matching TRBD2. CDR3 size: 19 residues. The V and J ends lost 5 bases and 13 bases, in that order; junction bases with no gene match: 23. The germline V gene has CDR1 SGHNT and CDR2 YENEEA. CDR3 protein: CASSQWDRGTSGIYSEQFF. In nucleotides, the CDR3 is TGTGCCAGCAGCCAGTGGGACAGAGGGACTAGCGGGATTTACAGTGAACAGTTCTTC.

This clonotype has a count of ten or more. The J gene is TRBJ1-1, the V gene TRBV11-3; D gene unclear. CDR3 length equals 13 residues. Germline V CDR1 and CDR2: SGHNT, YENEEA. Deletions cut 1 base from V and 1 base from J, with 4 bases between. The CDR3 protein is CASSLAENTEAFF. CDR3 DNA: TGTGCCAGCAGCTTAGCCGAGAACACTGAAGCTTTCTTT.

The CDR3: CASSYGGAGTQYF. The CDR3 DNA is TGTGCCAGCAGTTATGGGGGGGCGGGTACGCAGTATTTT. The rearrangement uses TRBV6-2 or TRBV6-3 and TRBJ2-3; TRBD2 might be the D (7 bases). This CDR3 has 13 residues. V dropped 3 bases and J dropped 8 bases, with 12 bases sitting between them. CDR1 is MNHEY and CDR2 is SVGEGT in the germline V gene.

The rearrangement joins TRBV12-3 or TRBV12-4 to TRBJ2-1; 7 nucleotides align to TRBD1. The CDR3 has 14 residues. V lost 6 bases to trimming and J lost 8 bases; unmatched junction nucleotides: 10. CDR3 sequence: CASRGEDRDDEQFF. In DNA, the CDR3 is TGTGCCAGCAGGGGGGAAGACAGGGACGATGAGCAGTTCTTC.

This clonotype was seen just once. One end of the junction does not line up with germline, which may come from a read error. The chain links TRBV6-1 to TRBJ2-2, with D perhaps matching TRBD2 (6 bases). Germline loops: CDR1 MNHNS, CDR2 SASEGT. The CDR3 consists of 14 residues. CDR3 bases: TGTGCCAGCAGTGAAAGATCCGACACCGGGGGGCTGTTTTTT. It yields the protein CASSERSDTGGLFF.

To note about this clonotype: Here the CDR3 omits its conserved ending phenylalanine or tryptophan, so a read error is the likely source. The chain employs TRBV11-2 and TRBJ2-7; no clear D. CDR1 SGHAT and CDR2 FQNNGV come from the germline V gene. The CDR3 contains 14 residues. The V end was cut by 4 bases, the J end by 4 bases, with 14 bases between. The CDR3 DNA is TGTGCCAGCAGCTCGGCCGAGACTGGATACGAGCAGTACATC. It yields the protein CASSSAETGYEQYI.

There are many counts of this clonotype. The J gene is TRBJ2-1, the V gene TRBV28; D unresolved. CDR1 is MDHEN, CDR2 SYDVKM, per germline. The CDR3 covers 12 residues. V gave up 7 bases and J gave up 10 bases, with 14 bases separating them. The CDR3 loop is CASTQNLLEQFF. The CDR3, as DNA: TGTGCCAGCACCCAAAACCTATTAGAGCAGTTCTTC.

This clonotype was seen a single time. Possible read error: a much larger clone is one base away. The chain links TRBV12-3 or TRBV12-4 to TRBJ1-2; a weak D match, TRBD1 (5 bases). The CDR3 length is 14 residues. The V gene lost 3 bases and the J gene lost 6 bases, with 14 bases spanning the gap. CDR3 loop: CASSLQRGLDGYTF. DNA of the CDR3: TGTGCCAGCAGTTTGCAGAGGGGATTGGATGGCTACACCTTC.